This T cell receptor beta chain emerged from a study of CD8 T cells in ankylosing spondylitis. Study results and limitations: The authors reported significant enrichment of disease-linked clones in matched ankylosing spondylitis synovial fluid. Among TCR beta sequences, a motif of eight highly homologous variants appeared characteristic of ankylosing spondylitis blood. Peripheral blood held disease-linked clones only at relatively low frequency, and these were CD8+.

Generation of TCR beta libraries employed quantitative 5'-RACE incorporating molecular barcodes. Via MiXCR, TCRdb re-called the 5' RACE reads, giving one row per CDR3 protein. The table has about 540,000 distinct CDR3 sequences, more than 9.5% seen once; the top ten hold over 6.5%. A note on this clonotype: The antigen remains undetermined.

The CDR3 extends over 13 amino acids. Germline CDR1 is DFQATT and CDR2 is SNEGSKA (reference sequence). Trimming cost V 6 bases and J 5 bases; bases outside gene matches: 10. The sample taken for sequencing was blood, either unsorted or a sorted T cell fraction (not recorded which). This sequence originates from a male donor with ankylosing spondylitis. The chain is built from TRBV20-1 and TRBJ2-7, with 7 bases that match TRBD1. CDR3 protein: CSAQGPSMNEQYF. CDR3 sequence (DNA): TGCAGTGCACAGGGGCCATCCATGAACGAGCAGTACTTC.